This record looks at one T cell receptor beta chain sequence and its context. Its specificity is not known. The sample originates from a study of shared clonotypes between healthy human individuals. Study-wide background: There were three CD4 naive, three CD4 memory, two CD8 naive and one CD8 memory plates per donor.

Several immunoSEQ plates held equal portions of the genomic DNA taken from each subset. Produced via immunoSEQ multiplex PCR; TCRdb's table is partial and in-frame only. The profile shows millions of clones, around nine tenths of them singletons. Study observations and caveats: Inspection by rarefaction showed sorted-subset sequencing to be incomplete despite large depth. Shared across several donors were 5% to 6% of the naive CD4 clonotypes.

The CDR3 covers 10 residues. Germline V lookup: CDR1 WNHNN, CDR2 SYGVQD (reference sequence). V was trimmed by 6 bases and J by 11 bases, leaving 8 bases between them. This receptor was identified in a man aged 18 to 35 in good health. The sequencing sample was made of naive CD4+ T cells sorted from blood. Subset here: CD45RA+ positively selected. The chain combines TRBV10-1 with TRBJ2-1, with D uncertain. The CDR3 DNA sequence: TGCGCCAGCAGGCCTAGAAAGCAGTTCTTC. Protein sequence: CASRPRKQFF.